Shown below are 28 T cell receptor beta chains from a single sample sequenced in a study of cytomegalovirus exposure and HLA in healthy donors. PCR employed 60 Vbeta and 13 Jbeta primers. Assay used: immunoSEQ multiplex PCR; TCRdb lists only in-frame clones, some missing. The repertoire holds some 98,000 clones, with about 70% as singletons. The sample comprised PBMCs. Receptors originate from a human donor in good health.

This chain uses TRBV6-1 with TRBJ2-7; D perhaps matches TRBD1 (5 bases). CDR1 is MNHNS, CDR2 SASEGT, per germline. Trimming took off 6 bases at V and 2 bases at J, with 17 bases between the two ends. The CDR3 totals 15 residues. CDR3: CASSLSTSGTYEQYF. As DNA, the CDR3 is TGTGCCAGCAGCCTATCAACATCAGGGACCTACGAGCAGTACTTC.

The V gene is TRBV5-1, the J gene TRBJ1-6, with 9 bases aligning to TRBD1. With V trimmed by 0 bases and J by 7 bases, 5 bases remained unmatched. The CDR3 sequence is 16 residues long. Germline CDR1 and CDR2: SGHRS and YFSETQ. DNA for the CDR3: TGCGCCAGCAGCTTGGAATTACAGGGGGCAAATTCACCCCTCCACTTT. Translation: CASSLELQGANSPLHF.

Written as DNA, the CDR3 is TGTGCCAGCATAGCCTCGGGGAAGAACACCGGGGAGCTGTTTTTT. Protein: CASIASGKNTGELFF. V is TRBV27 and J is TRBJ2-2; perhaps TRBD2 as D (5 bases). V was cut by 7 bases and J by 1 base, with 13 bases left in between. Per the germline V gene, CDR1 is MNHEY and CDR2 is SMNVEV (reference sequence). The CDR3 sequence is 15 residues long.

The J gene is TRBJ2-1, the V gene TRBV5-1; 10 bases are a match to TRBD1. After removal of 4 bases from V and 9 bases from J, the junction contained 10 bases not matched to a gene. This CDR3 contains 15 residues. CDR1 SGHRS and CDR2 YFSETQ come from the germline V gene. Here the CDR3 DNA reads TGCGCCAGCAGCGGATCGACAGGGGGCTCGACTGAGCAGTTCTTC. Translation: CASSGSTGGSTEQFF.

V gene TRBV27 combines with J gene TRBJ1-4; 10 bases fit TRBD1. The ends lost 4 bases at V and 7 bases at J; junction bases unmatched: 15. CDR1 MNHEY and CDR2 SMNVEV come from the germline V gene (reference sequence). CDR3 length: 18 amino acids. The CDR3 sequence is CASSSPTQRTGGVEKLFF. CDR3 in DNA: TGTGCCAGCAGTTCCCCCACCCAAAGGACAGGGGGGGTTGAAAAACTGTTTTTT.

In this sample, this clone turned up once. This chain links TRBV7-8 with TRBJ1-4; 8 bases are shared with TRBD1. Germline trimming cut 4 bases from V and 8 bases from J; bases unmatched to any gene: 12. Looked up from germline, CDR1 is SGHVS and CDR2 is FQNEAQ. The CDR3 runs to 16 residues. DNA for the CDR3: TGTGCCAGCAGCTCCAGGGGGCGATGGGTTGAAGAAAAACTGTTTTTT. It yields the protein CASSSRGRWVEEKLFF.

This chain connects TRBV18 to TRBJ1-2; no clear D gene. The V gene's germline CDR1 is KGHSH and CDR2 LQKENI. Trimming cost V 2 bases and J 3 bases, with 7 bases left between them. This CDR3 spans 13 amino acids. As DNA, the CDR3 is TGTGCCAGCTCACCAGTCGCAGACTATGGCTACACCTTC. Protein product: CASSPVADYGYTF.

The V gene is TRBV10-3, the J gene TRBJ1-1; D gene ambiguous. The CDR3 runs to 11 residues. The V end lost 4 bases, the J end lost 6 bases, and 6 bases lay between the germline ends. Germline assignment: CDR1 ENHRY and CDR2 SYGVKD. For the CDR3, the DNA is TGTGCCATCAGTGGCGATTCTGAAGCTTTCTTT. Protein: CAISGDSEAFF.

The rearrangement links TRBV5-4 to TRBJ1-3; 8 bases match TRBD1. The CDR3 runs to 18 residues. CDR1 and CDR2 from the germline V gene are SGHNT and YYREEE (reference sequence). Unmatched junction bases numbered 12, after V lost 3 bases and J lost 1 base. CDR3 nucleotides: TGTGCCAGCAGCTACGGACAGGGCCGTTCAGTGTCTGGAAACACCATATATTTT. Amino acid sequence: CASSYGQGRSVSGNTIYF.

This sequence joins TRBV30 and TRBJ1-5, with D unresolved. V was trimmed by 2 bases and J by 3 bases, leaving 5 bases between them. The CDR3 is 12 amino acids. In germline, CDR1 is GTSNPN, CDR2 SVGIG (reference sequence). CDR3 sequence: CAWSPTNQPQHF. The CDR3 DNA follows: TGTGCCTGGAGTCCTACCAATCAGCCCCAGCATTTT.

This sequence joins TRBV5-4 and TRBJ2-7, with 10 bases matching TRBD1. Germline loops: CDR1 SGHNT, CDR2 YYREEE (reference sequence). V dropped 4 bases and J dropped 4; count of bases not matched to a gene: 2. There are 13 residues in the CDR3. The CDR3 loop is CASSGGQGYEQYF. CDR3 in DNA: TGTGCCAGCAGCGGGGGACAGGGGTACGAGCAGTACTTC.

This chain connects TRBV30 to TRBJ2-7, with D perhaps TRBD2 (5 bases). This CDR3 region has 13 residues. V was shortened by 4 bases and J by 6 bases, with 16 bases between the two germline ends. Looked up from germline, CDR1 is GTSNPN and CDR2 is SVGIG (reference sequence). The CDR3 sequence is CAWTGSRGREQYF. CDR3 in DNA: TGTGCCTGGACGGGCAGCAGAGGGCGCGAGCAGTACTTC.

This chain joins TRBV7-9 and TRBJ2-6; TRBD2 matches at 7 bases. V gave up 5 bases and J gave up 0 bases; unmatched junction bases: 4. Per germline, CDR1 SEHNR and CDR2 FQNEAQ (reference sequence). This CDR3 is built from 16 residues. The CDR3 region is CASSKRGVSGANVLTF. As DNA, the CDR3 is TGTGCCAGCAGCAAGCGGGGAGTCTCTGGGGCCAACGTCCTGACTTTC.

This clone has only a few counts. This chain joins TRBV4-3 and TRBJ2-1; TRBD2 aligns across 14 bases. CDR3 length: 15 amino acids. Trimming took 6 bases from V and 8 from J; bases not matched to a gene: 6. Germline CDR1 LGHNA, CDR2 YSLEER. Here the CDR3 reads CASSLGLAGAYEQFF. For the CDR3, the DNA is TGCGCCAGCAGTTTGGGACTAGCGGGAGCCTATGAGCAGTTCTTC.

The rearrangement joins TRBV19 to TRBJ2-1, with TRBD2 matching over 11 bases. The J segment lost 5 bases and the V segment lost 4 bases, leaving 7 bases of the junction unmatched. Germline CDR1 reads LNHDA; CDR2 reads SQIVND (reference sequence). The CDR3 is made up of 16 amino acids. The CDR3 sequence: CASSRAILAGDNEQFF. CDR3 in DNA: TGTGCCAGTAGTAGAGCAATACTAGCGGGAGACAATGAGCAGTTCTTC.

With respect to this clone: Additional DNA sequences in this sample encode the identical CDR3. The chain combines TRBV29-1 with TRBJ1-3; perhaps TRBD1 as D (6 bases). The CDR3 contains 13 residues. V was pared by 3 bases and J by 1 base, with 7 bases between. Germline V lookup: CDR1 SQVTM, CDR2 ANQGSEA. CDR3 amino acids: CSVETGSGNTIYF. Here the CDR3 DNA reads TGCAGCGTTGAGACAGGATCTGGAAACACCATATATTTT.

DNA for the CDR3: TGCAGCGTTGTAAAGGGACTACAGAAGCCAGATACGCAGTATTTT. This translates into CSVVKGLQKPDTQYF. This chain links TRBV29-1 with TRBJ2-3; 7 nucleotides match TRBD2. The CDR3 is made up of 15 amino acids. Germline values: CDR1 SQVTM, CDR2 ANQGSEA. V lost 4 bases, J lost 4 bases, and 11 bases stayed unmatched.

This clone was seen only once. The V and J genes are TRBV5-4 and TRBJ1-2; unclear D gene. The CDR3 loop spans 15 amino acids. Germline CDR1 and CDR2: SGHNT and YYREEE (reference sequence). The V and J ends lost 3 bases and 0 bases respectively, with 12 bases between them. The CDR3 region is CASSSGSEANYGYTF. The CDR3 DNA reads TGTGCCAGCAGCTCGGGGTCTGAAGCTAACTATGGCTACACCTTC.

The CDR3 nucleotides are TGTGCCAGCAGCTTAGTTATGACTAACACCATATATTTT. Protein: CASSLVMTNTIYF. The gene calls are TRBV7-2 and TRBJ1-3, with D unclear. The V gene lost 1 base and the J gene lost 7 bases, with 8 bases spanning the gap. Germline values: CDR1 SGHTA, CDR2 FQGNSA. CDR3 length: 13 amino acids.

This clone came up once. The gene calls are TRBV30 and TRBJ2-7; 8 nucleotides match TRBD1. Looked up from germline, CDR1 is GTSNPN and CDR2 is SVGIG (reference sequence). The CDR3 covers 18 residues. Trimming took 1 base from V and 6 from J; bases not matched to a gene: 20. The CDR3 is CAWSGGRTGRVFRGEQYF. CDR3 sequence (DNA): TGTGCCTGGAGTGGAGGCCGGACAGGGCGGGTTTTTCGAGGCGAGCAGTACTTC.

The gene calls are TRBV5-1 and TRBJ1-1; 7 positions agree with TRBD1. This CDR3 comprises 15 residues. From germline, CDR1 is SGHRS and CDR2 YFSETQ. V shed 5 bases and J 1 base; nucleotides not matched to a gene: 8. This CDR3 reads CASRATGTANTEAFF. CDR3 coding DNA: TGCGCCAGCAGAGCTACCGGGACAGCGAACACTGAAGCTTTCTTT.

Regarding this clone: The germline gene is not matched at one end of the junction; a read error may be the cause. The rearrangement joins TRBV7-9 to TRBJ2-7; D unresolved. The CDR3 spans 13 residues. The germline V gene encodes CDR1 SEHNR and CDR2 FQNEAQ (reference sequence). The DNA for the CDR3 is TGTTCCAGCAGCTTGGTACAGAACTACGAGCAGTACTTC. This encodes CSSSLVQNYEQYF. Looking up the rest from reference TRBV7-9 and TRBJ2-7 gives the full variable domain: DTGVSQNPRHKITKRGQNVTFRCDPISEHNRLYWYRQTLGQGPEFLTYFQNEAQLEKSRLLSDRFSAERPKGSFSTLEIQRTEQGDSAMYLCSSSLVQNYEQYFGPGTRLTVT.

The chain has TRBV6-5 and TRBJ2-7, with a tentative D call TRBD2 (6 bases). This CDR3 is built from 15 residues. Trimming stripped 6 bases from V and 0 bases from J, with 15 bases between. The germline V gene encodes CDR1 MNHEY and CDR2 SVGAGI. The CDR3 nucleotides are TGTGCCAGCAGCCCTGGGACTTATAGCTCCTACGAGCAGTACTTC. Its translation: CASSPGTYSSYEQYF.

As DNA, the CDR3 is TGTGCCAGCAGACCAAGCGGAGGACAGGGAGTAACCCAGTACTTC. Translated, it gives CASRPSGGQGVTQYF. This chain links TRBV6-6 with TRBJ2-5, with TRBD1 matching 8 bases. This CDR3 spans 15 amino acids. The J segment lost 8 bases and the V segment lost 6 bases, leaving 14 bases of the junction unmatched. In germline, CDR1 is MNHNY, CDR2 SVGAGI (reference sequence).

This chain connects TRBV19 to TRBJ2-7; 10 bases are shared with TRBD2. The V segment lost 1 base and the J segment 0 bases; nucleotides outside the gene matches: 3. Germline V gene data show CDR1 as LNHDA and CDR2 as SQIVND (reference sequence). The length of the CDR3 is 16 residues. The CDR3 DNA reads TGTGCCAGTAGTATAGGGGCTAGCGGGAGCTCCTACGAGCAGTACTTC. This translates into CASSIGASGSSYEQYF.

The chain employs TRBV2 and TRBJ2-2, with TRBD2 matching 7 bases. The junction had 4 bases not matched to a gene; V was cut back by 6 bases and J by 0 bases. The CDR3 runs to 15 residues. The V gene's germline CDR1 is SNHLY and CDR2 FYNNEI. CDR3 region: CASSPGGSNTGELFF. In DNA form, the CDR3 reads TGTGCCAGCAGCCCGGGGGGATCGAACACCGGGGAGCTGTTTTTT.

This clone has only a few counts. The chain has TRBV6-1 and TRBJ1-1; D remains unclear. The CDR3 runs to 13 residues. CDR1 and CDR2 from the germline V gene are MNHNS and SASEGT. Trimming took off 5 bases at V and 6 bases at J, with 13 bases between the two ends. CDR3 amino acids: CASSPPAVSEAFF. The CDR3 bases are TGTGCCAGCAGTCCCCCGGCGGTATCTGAAGCTTTCTTT.

The V call is TRBV7-8, the J call TRBJ2-7, with D tentatively TRBD1 (5 bases). The CDR3 runs to 15 residues. Germline CDR1 reads SGHVS; CDR2 reads FQNEAQ. V lost 5 bases to trimming and J lost 7 bases, with 21 bases between them. The CDR3 here is CASSPLRRQTVEQYF. In DNA, the CDR3 is TGTGCCAGCAGCCCCCTCCGCCGACAGACGGTGGAGCAGTACTTC.